A selection of T cell receptor beta chains follows, all from one sample in a study of blood T cell repertoires in COVID-19. Measured with immunoSEQ multiplex PCR; TCRdb has only the in-frame clones, and not every one. Of around 59,000 clones in the sample, approximately 80% were seen once. Sequencing was carried out using peripheral blood. All receptors derive from a human donor in a cohort sampled during active COVID-19. Both conserved end residues are part of each CDR3. A D gene is named only where the DNA matches it firmly. For some rows the clone size is stated as once, few or many, or as a class when expanded; others skip it.

v_call: TRBV2; d_call: TRBD2; clone_size: few; j_call: TRBJ2-5; cdr3_nt: TGTGCCAGCACTACCGGGACTAGCGGGAGAGAGACCCAGTACTTC; cdr3_aa: CASTTGTSGRETQYF
v_call: TRBV10-3; d_call: NA; clone_size: NA; j_call: TRBJ2-7; cdr3_nt: TGTGCCACCAGTCGGGAGAGGGACGAGCAGTACTTC; cdr3_aa: CATSRERDEQYF
v_call: TRBV7-2; d_call: TRBD2; clone_size: NA; j_call: TRBJ2-7; cdr3_nt: TGTGCCAGCAGCTTAGAGAGTAGCGGGAACTACGAGCAGTACTTC; cdr3_aa: CASSLESSGNYEQYF
v_call: TRBV18; d_call: TRBD1; clone_size: NA; j_call: TRBJ1-4; cdr3_nt: TGTGCCAGCTCACGGGACAGGGGGGACGTCGAAAAACTGTTTTTT; cdr3_aa: CASSRDRGDVEKLFF
v_call: TRBV28; d_call: TRBD2; clone_size: NA; j_call: TRBJ2-3; cdr3_nt: TGTGCCAGCAGTTTAGGGCTAGCGGAATTCTTTTTT; cdr3_aa: CASSLGLAEFFF
v_call: TRBV7-9; d_call: TRBD2; clone_size: NA; j_call: TRBJ2-1; cdr3_nt: TGTGCCAGCAGCTCTCTAGCGGGAGGGCGCCAGGAGCAGTTCTTC; cdr3_aa: CASSSLAGGRQEQFF
v_call: TRBV27; d_call: TRBD2; clone_size: NA; j_call: TRBJ2-7; cdr3_nt: TGTGCCAGCAGTTTAAGGGCTCTAGCGGGAGGGCAGCAGTACTTC; cdr3_aa: CASSLRALAGGQQYF
v_call: TRBV7-2; d_call: TRBD2; clone_size: NA; j_call: TRBJ2-7; cdr3_nt: TGTGCCAGCAGCTTATCGGGCGGAGGCGGGAGTTACTCCTACGAGCAGTACTTC; cdr3_aa: CASSLSGGGGSYSYEQYF
v_call: TRBV6-6; d_call: NA; clone_size: NA; j_call: TRBJ1-1; cdr3_nt: TGTGCCAGCAGCTACAAGGACACCAACACTGAAGCTTTCTTT; cdr3_aa: CASSYKDTNTEAFF
v_call: TRBV4-3; d_call: NA; clone_size: NA; j_call: TRBJ1-1; cdr3_nt: TGCGCCAGCAGCCAAGTCGATGTCGCAGGGACTGAAGCTTTCTTT; cdr3_aa: CASSQVDVAGTEAFF
v_call: TRBV7-2; d_call: NA; clone_size: NA; j_call: TRBJ2-1; cdr3_nt: TGTGCCAGCAGCATACTATTGCGGCGTGAGCAGTTCTTC; cdr3_aa: CASSILLRREQFF
v_call: TRBV3-1/TRBV3-2; d_call: NA; clone_size: NA; j_call: TRBJ2-1; cdr3_nt: TGTGCCAGCAGCATGAGGTTGGGCTCCTACAATGAGCAGTTCTTC; cdr3_aa: CASSMRLGSYNEQFF
v_call: TRBV9; d_call: TRBD2; clone_size: NA; j_call: TRBJ2-4; cdr3_nt: TGTGCCAGCAGCGTCCCCCCAAGGCGGGAGGCCAAAAACATTCAGTACTTC; cdr3_aa: CASSVPPRREAKNIQYF
v_call: TRBV5-4; d_call: TRBD1; clone_size: few; j_call: TRBJ1-4; cdr3_nt: TGTGCCAGCAGCGCGGGACAGTTTAATGAAAAACTGTTTTTT; cdr3_aa: CASSAGQFNEKLFF
v_call: TRBV6-4; d_call: NA; clone_size: NA; j_call: TRBJ2-1; cdr3_nt: TGTGCCAGCAGACGGGACACTTTTTACAATGAGCAGTTCTTC; cdr3_aa: CASRRDTFYNEQFF
v_call: TRBV24-1; d_call: TRBD1; clone_size: few; j_call: TRBJ2-2; cdr3_nt: TGTGCCACCAGTGACCCGGGACAGCGGAGGACCGGGGAGCTGTTTTTT; cdr3_aa: CATSDPGQRRTGELFF
v_call: TRBV29-1; d_call: NA; clone_size: few; j_call: TRBJ1-1; cdr3_nt: TGCAGCGTTGAGAGGGGGAGCACTGAAGCTTTCTTT; cdr3_aa: CSVERGSTEAFF
v_call: TRBV7-2; d_call: TRBD1; clone_size: NA; j_call: TRBJ2-7; cdr3_nt: TGTGCCAGCAGCGCGATAACAGGGGGCTCCTACGAGCAGTACTTC; cdr3_aa: CASSAITGGSYEQYF
v_call: TRBV20-1; d_call: NA; clone_size: NA; j_call: TRBJ2-5; cdr3_nt: TGCAGTGCGAGTTTAGGTTTAGGCCTGGCGGCGCTACAAGAGACCCAGTACTTC; cdr3_aa: CSASLGLGLAALQETQYF
v_call: TRBV30; d_call: TRBD1; clone_size: NA; j_call: TRBJ1-3; cdr3_nt: TGTGCCTGGAGTCTCGGACAGGGCGGAAACACCATATATTTT; cdr3_aa: CAWSLGQGGNTIYF
v_call: TRBV9; d_call: TRBD2; clone_size: NA; j_call: TRBJ2-7; cdr3_nt: TGTGCCAGCAGTTTACTAGCGGGAGCGGACGAGCAGTACTTC; cdr3_aa: CASSLLAGADEQYF
v_call: TRBV5-1; d_call: TRBD1; clone_size: NA; j_call: TRBJ2-7; cdr3_nt: TGCGCCAGCAGCTTACAGGGGACCTCCTACGAGCAGTACTTC; cdr3_aa: CASSLQGTSYEQYF
v_call: TRBV4-2; d_call: TRBD2; clone_size: NA; j_call: TRBJ2-3; cdr3_nt: TGTGCCAGCAGCCAAGCCCTAGCGGGGGGGGGAGATACGCAGTATTTT; cdr3_aa: CASSQALAGGGDTQYF
v_call: TRBV30; d_call: TRBD1; clone_size: NA; j_call: TRBJ1-1; cdr3_nt: TGTGCCTGGAGTACAGGGGGAGGCACTGAAGCTTTCTTT; cdr3_aa: CAWSTGGGTEAFF
v_call: TRBV5-1; d_call: TRBD2; clone_size: NA; j_call: TRBJ2-5; cdr3_nt: TGCGCCAGCAGCGTAGGGACTAGCGGGAGGGCCGCGACCCAGTACTTC; cdr3_aa: CASSVGTSGRAATQYF
v_call: TRBV6-2/TRBV6-3; d_call: NA; clone_size: NA; j_call: TRBJ2-1; cdr3_nt: TGTGCCAGCAGTTACGTGGGGGGGCGGCAGTTCTTC; cdr3_aa: CASSYVGGRQFF
v_call: TRBV11-3; d_call: NA; clone_size: NA; j_call: TRBJ1-6; cdr3_nt: TGTGCCAGCAGCAAAGGGGCCACGTCACCCCTCCACTTT; cdr3_aa: CASSKGATSPLHF
v_call: TRBV5-1; d_call: NA; clone_size: NA; j_call: TRBJ1-1; cdr3_nt: TGCGCCAGCAGCCGCAAGGTAGAGGGTAACACTGAAGCTTTCTTT; cdr3_aa: CASSRKVEGNTEAFF
v_call: TRBV27; d_call: NA; clone_size: NA; j_call: TRBJ1-1; cdr3_nt: TGTGCCAGCAGTACCCTACAGCGGATGAACACTGAAGCTTTCTTT; cdr3_aa: CASSTLQRMNTEAFF